This is a list of T cell receptor beta chains from one sample in a study of T cell responses to AZD1222 COVID-19 vaccine. This table comes from immunoSEQ multiplex PCR, and its TCRdb copy is limited to in-frame clones, with some not included. Of approximately 140,000 clones in the sample, just under 95% were seen once. The starting material was peripheral blood, obtained 28 days after the second AZD1222 dose. Every receptor here comes from an adult who received the AZD1222 COVID-19 vaccine. Both conserved end residues are part of each CDR3. The order of the fields is D gene, V gene, clone size, J gene, CDR3 DNA, CDR3 protein. The D gene is left open where the match is weak. Not all rows give a size; the values are once, few, many and, for expanded clones, a class.

>TRBD1|TRBV3-1/TRBV3-2|once|TRBJ1-3
TGTGCCAGCAGCCCGCGGGACAGGGCAACTGGAAACACCATATATTTT
CASSPRDRATGNTIYF
>TRBD2|TRBV2|once|TRBJ2-1
TGTGCCAGCAGTGGAGCCGGGACTAGCAATGAGCAGTTCTTC
CASSGAGTSNEQFF
>NA|TRBV7-3|NA|TRBJ1-5
TGTGCCAGCAGCCAAGATGGCAATCAGCCCCAGCATTTT
CASSQDGNQPQHF
>NA|TRBV6-2/TRBV6-3|NA|TRBJ2-7
TGTGCCAGCAGTTTGGTGGGGGGCTACGAGCAGTACTTC
CASSLVGGYEQYF
>TRBD2|TRBV28|NA|TRBJ2-5
TGTGCCAGCAGGGGGACTAGCCTCTGGGAGACCCAGTACTTC
CASRGTSLWETQYF
>NA|TRBV15|once|TRBJ2-7
TGTGCCACCAGCAGTGACGGCTACGAGCAGTACTTC
CATSSDGYEQYF
>TRBD2|TRBV19|NA|TRBJ2-1
TGTGCCAGTATTCCCGGGGCTGGGCGGGGGGCCTACAATGAGCAGTTCTTC
CASIPGAGRGAYNEQFF
>NA|TRBV7-9|NA|TRBJ1-6
TGTGCCAGCAGCTCCAGTTCAGGACAGCTTTTCTATAATTCACCCCTCCACTTT
CASSSSSGQLFYNSPLHF
>NA|TRBV10-3|NA|TRBJ2-2
TGTGCCATCAGTGTCGGGGTTCAGAGTAGGGAGCTGTTTTTT
CAISVGVQSRELFF
>NA|TRBV6-1|NA|TRBJ1-3
TGTGCCAGCAGTGAAGCGCAACAGTCCTCTGGAAACACCATATATTTT
CASSEAQQSSGNTIYF
>NA|TRBV15|once|TRBJ2-5
TGTGCCACCAGCGGAGGGAACCCACGGGAGACCCAGTACTTC
CATSGGNPRETQYF
>NA|TRBV7-9|NA|TRBJ1-2
TGTGCCAGCAGCCCCCCGGACGGCGCTGGCTACACCTTC
CASSPPDGAGYTF
>NA|TRBV11-3|NA|TRBJ2-5
TGTGCCAGCAGCCAACCTGCAGGCAGTGAGACCCAGTACTTC
CASSQPAGSETQYF
>NA|TRBV29-1|few|TRBJ2-7
TGCAGCGTTGCAGGAGTCTCCTACGAGCAGTACTTC
CSVAGVSYEQYF
>NA|TRBV10-3|NA|TRBJ1-6
TGTGCCATCAGTGATCGGCAGGGAGGTAATTCACCCCTCCACTTT
CAISDRQGGNSPLHF
>TRBD1|TRBV29-1|once|TRBJ1-2
TGCAGCGGTGATCAGGGGGAGGGCTACACCTTC
CSGDQGEGYTF
>NA|TRBV7-2|NA|TRBJ1-1
TGTGCCAGCAGGAAAGGGAACGGGGGGCAGGAAGCTTTCTTT
CASRKGNGGQEAFF
>NA|TRBV19|NA|TRBJ1-5
TGTGCCAGTAGTATACTGGACAGCAACAATCAGCCCCAGCATTTT
CASSILDSNNQPQHF
>NA|TRBV11-1|NA|TRBJ2-5
TGTGCCAGCAGCTTAGCGCGGGGCCCAGAGACCCAGTACTTC
CASSLARGPETQYF
>NA|TRBV5-6|NA|TRBJ1-3
TGTGCCAGCAGCTTGAACGGGGGGCCTGGAAACACCATATATTTT
CASSLNGGPGNTIYF
>NA|TRBV6-6|NA|TRBJ2-7
TGTGCCAGCGACCCAGGGCGGACTACTACTTCCTACGAGCAGTACTTC
CASDPGRTTTSYEQYF
>NA|TRBV6-5|NA|TRBJ1-3
TGTGCCAGCAGTTACGGGACTGGTTACTCTGGAAACACCATATATTTT
CASSYGTGYSGNTIYF
>TRBD2|TRBV3-1/TRBV3-2|NA|TRBJ2-7
TGTGCCAGCAGCCAAGGCAGCGGGAGACCCGAGCAGTACTTC
CASSQGSGRPEQYF
>TRBD2|TRBV6-2/TRBV6-3|NA|TRBJ2-3
TGTGCCAGCAGTTACGGCTTTGCTAGCGGAAGCACAGATACGCAGTATTTT
CASSYGFASGSTDTQYF
>NA|TRBV20-1|NA|TRBJ2-7
TGCAGTGCCCGTGGGGAATACGAGCAGTACTTC
CSARGEYEQYF
>TRBD2|TRBV10-3|NA|TRBJ2-3
TGTGCCATCAGTGCGGGGACTAGCGGGACTGCAGATACGCAGTATTTT
CAISAGTSGTADTQYF
>NA|TRBV11-1|NA|TRBJ1-2
TGTGCCAGCAGCTTATCCCAGGACAACTCTTATGGCTACACCTTC
CASSLSQDNSYGYTF
>TRBD1|TRBV6-5|once|TRBJ2-1
TGTGCCAGCAGTAACCAACAGGGGGCCCATGAGCAGTTCTTC
CASSNQQGAHEQFF
>TRBD1|TRBV19|NA|TRBJ1-5
TGTGCCAGTAGTACCCCCGGACAGGGAAGCAATCAGCCCCAGCATTTT
CASSTPGQGSNQPQHF
>NA|TRBV7-3|once|TRBJ2-3
TGTGCCAGCAGCTGGGTGTCCCAAGATACGCAGTATTTT
CASSWVSQDTQYF
>NA|TRBV15|NA|TRBJ1-4
TGTGCCACCAGCAGTGGGGGCCAGGGGACTAATGAAAAACTGTTTTTT
CATSSGGQGTNEKLFF
>NA|TRBV30|NA|TRBJ1-2
TGTGCCTGGAGAAAGGGAGGCTACACCTTC
CAWRKGGYTF
>TRBD2|TRBV28|NA|TRBJ2-2
TGTGCCAGCACCCTAGCGGGGCTCACCGGGGAGCTGTTTTTT
CASTLAGLTGELFF
>NA|TRBV5-6|NA|TRBJ1-5
TGTGCCAGCAGCTCGGGGGGCGTGCTTCAGCCCCAGCATTTT
CASSSGGVLQPQHF
>TRBD1|TRBV7-2|once|TRBJ2-2
TGTGCCAGCAGCTTACGCACAGGGGACACCGGGGAGCTGTTTTTT
CASSLRTGDTGELFF
>NA|TRBV5-4|NA|TRBJ2-1
TGTGCCAGCAGCTTGAAGGGCAATGAGCAGTTCTTC
CASSLKGNEQFF
>NA|TRBV30|NA|TRBJ1-2
TGTGCCTGGAGCGGTCGCATAGGGGATCATTACTATGGCTACACCTTC
CAWSGRIGDHYYGYTF
>NA|TRBV5-1|NA|TRBJ1-1
TGCGCCAGCAAGCGGGACACCAAAAACACTGAAGCTTTCTTT
CASKRDTKNTEAFF
>NA|TRBV27|NA|TRBJ2-2
TGTGCCAGCAGTCCCCCCGTCCCCTTGCCCCCCGGGGAGCTGTTTTTT
CASSPPVPLPPGELFF
>NA|TRBV4-1|NA|TRBJ2-3
TGCGCCAGCAGCCAAGATGGGGACATCCAGTATTTT
CASSQDGDIQYF
>NA|TRBV5-1|NA|TRBJ2-4
TGCGCCAGCAGCCCTGACCCCGTCGGCAAAAACATTCAGTACTTC
CASSPDPVGKNIQYF
>NA|TRBV7-9|few|TRBJ2-5
TGTGCCAGCAGCTTCCTCGAGACTAGAAATCAAGAGACCCAGTACTTC
CASSFLETRNQETQYF
>NA|TRBV4-2|NA|TRBJ2-1
TGTGCCAGCAGCCAAGTTGGGCAGGAGGCCTTCTTC
CASSQVGQEAFF
>NA|TRBV6-7|NA|TRBJ1-5
TGTGCCAGCAGTTACTCAGGGCAGGGGAACAATCAGCCCCAGCATTTT
CASSYSGQGNNQPQHF
>NA|TRBV9|NA|TRBJ2-3
TGTGCCAGCAGCGTAGCTAGGGCTAGCCCTCCAGATACGCAGTATTTT
CASSVARASPPDTQYF
>TRBD2|TRBV7-2|NA|TRBJ2-2
TGTGCCAGCAGCTCGAGCGGGAGAGTGCACACCGGGGAGCTGTTTTTT
CASSSSGRVHTGELFF
>NA|TRBV12-3/TRBV12-4|NA|TRBJ1-2
TGTGCCAGCAGCCGCACCTTGAACTATGGCTACACCTTC
CASSRTLNYGYTF
>NA|TRBV6-2/TRBV6-3|NA|TRBJ2-7
TGTGCCAGCAGTTACGCCCAGTTAGGGTACGAGCAGTACTTC
CASSYAQLGYEQYF
>TRBD1|TRBV7-9|NA|TRBJ1-1
TGTGCCAGCAGACCGGGACAGGGGAACACTGAAGCTTTCTTT
CASRPGQGNTEAFF
>TRBD1|TRBV7-9|NA|TRBJ2-7
TGTGCCAGCAGCGCACAGGGGGCTTCCTACGAGCAGTACTTC
CASSAQGASYEQYF
>TRBD1|TRBV4-2|NA|TRBJ1-2
TGTGCCAGCAGCCAAAATGGACAGGGGGCCGCGGGCTACACCTTC
CASSQNGQGAAGYTF
>NA|TRBV6-2/TRBV6-3|NA|TRBJ1-6
TGTGCCAGCAGCCCCCGCGGGGCAGGGTCAAATTCACCCCTCCACTTT
CASSPRGAGSNSPLHF
>NA|TRBV7-3|NA|TRBJ2-5
TGTGCCAGCAGCTTACAGGGGCCTGAGACCCAGTACTTC
CASSLQGPETQYF
>NA|TRBV19|NA|TRBJ2-5
TGTGCCAGTAGTATAGTCACGGGGGAGACCCAGTACTTC
CASSIVTGETQYF
>NA|TRBV7-9|NA|TRBJ1-2
TGTGCCAGCAGCCCAGCGGAGGGATTGAACTATGGCTACACCTTC
CASSPAEGLNYGYTF